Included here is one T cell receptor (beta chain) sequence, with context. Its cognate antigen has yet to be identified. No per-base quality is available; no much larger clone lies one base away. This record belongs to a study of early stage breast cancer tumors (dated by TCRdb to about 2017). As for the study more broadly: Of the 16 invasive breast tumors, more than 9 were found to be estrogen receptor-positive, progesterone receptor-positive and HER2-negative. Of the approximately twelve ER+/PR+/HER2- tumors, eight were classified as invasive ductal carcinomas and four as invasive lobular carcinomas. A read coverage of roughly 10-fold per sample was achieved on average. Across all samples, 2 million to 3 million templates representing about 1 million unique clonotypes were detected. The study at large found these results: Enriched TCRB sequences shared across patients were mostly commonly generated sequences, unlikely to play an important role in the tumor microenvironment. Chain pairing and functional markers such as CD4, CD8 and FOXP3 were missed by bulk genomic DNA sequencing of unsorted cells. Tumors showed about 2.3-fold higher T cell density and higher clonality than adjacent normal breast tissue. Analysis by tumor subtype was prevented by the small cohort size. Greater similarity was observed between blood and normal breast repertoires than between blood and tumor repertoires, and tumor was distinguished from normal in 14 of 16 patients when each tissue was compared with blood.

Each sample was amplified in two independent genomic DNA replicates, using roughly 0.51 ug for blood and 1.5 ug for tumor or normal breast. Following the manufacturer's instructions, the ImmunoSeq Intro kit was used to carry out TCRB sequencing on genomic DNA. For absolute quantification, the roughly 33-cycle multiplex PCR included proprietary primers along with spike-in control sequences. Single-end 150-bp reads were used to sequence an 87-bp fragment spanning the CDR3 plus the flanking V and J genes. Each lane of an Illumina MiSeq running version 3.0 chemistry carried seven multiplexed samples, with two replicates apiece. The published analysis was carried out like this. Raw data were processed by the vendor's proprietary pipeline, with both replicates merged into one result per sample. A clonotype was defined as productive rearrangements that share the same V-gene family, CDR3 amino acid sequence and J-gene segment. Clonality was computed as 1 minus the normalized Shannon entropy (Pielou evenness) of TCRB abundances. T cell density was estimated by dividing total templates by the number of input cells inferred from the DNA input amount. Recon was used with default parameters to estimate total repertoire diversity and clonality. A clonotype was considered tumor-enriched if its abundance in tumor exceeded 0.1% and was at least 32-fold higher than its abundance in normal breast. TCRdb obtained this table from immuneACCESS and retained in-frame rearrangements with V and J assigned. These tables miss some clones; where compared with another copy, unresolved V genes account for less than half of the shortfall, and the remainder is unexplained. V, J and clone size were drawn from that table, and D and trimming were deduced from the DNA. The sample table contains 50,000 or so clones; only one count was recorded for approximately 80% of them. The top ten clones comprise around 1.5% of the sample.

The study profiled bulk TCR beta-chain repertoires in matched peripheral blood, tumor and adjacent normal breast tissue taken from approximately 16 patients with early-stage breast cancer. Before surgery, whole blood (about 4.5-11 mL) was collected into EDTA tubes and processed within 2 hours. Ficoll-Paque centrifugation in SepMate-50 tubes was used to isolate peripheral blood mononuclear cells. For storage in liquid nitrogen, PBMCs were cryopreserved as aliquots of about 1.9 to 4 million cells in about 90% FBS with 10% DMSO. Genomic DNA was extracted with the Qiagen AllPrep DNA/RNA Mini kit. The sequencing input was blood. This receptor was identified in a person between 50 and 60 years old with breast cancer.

The nucleotide sequence is TGCGCCAGCAGCCGGAGTCGAATGAACACTGAAGCTTTCTTT. Its protein product is CASSRSRMNTEAFF. This receptor chain uses TRBV5-1 and TRBJ1-1; no confident D gene assignment can be made. V is pared back by 4 bases and J by 0 bases, with 10 bases lying between the germline termini. Counted from cysteine to phenylalanine, this CDR3 has 14 amino acids. Only CDR3 DNA is held: 42 bases, read in frame from base 1. According to the germline V gene, CDR1 reads SGHRS and CDR2 reads YFSETQ.